The present entry profiles one T cell receptor (beta chain) with its context. RNA, at roughly 0.45 to 1 ug, was reverse transcribed with random hexamers. One entry per CDR3 protein results from TCRdb running MiXCR on the immunoSEQ multiplex PCR reads. The data show around 200,000 distinct CDR3 sequences, 85% to 95% seen once. Germline lookup yields CDR1 DFQATT and CDR2 SNEGSKA (reference sequence). V lost 3 bases and J lost 7, with 12 bases in between. The CDR3 contains 13 residues. This sample is drawn from a study of CD8 T cells in Susac syndrome. Peripheral blood CD8+ and CD4+ T cells were profiled by TCR beta sequencing.

This chain uses TRBV20-1 with TRBJ2-2; possible D gene TRBD2, 5 bases. The specimen was CD4+ T cells from PBMCs. This clonotype originated in a human donor with multiple sclerosis. DNA of the CDR3: TGCAGTGCTAGTTCCCCCGGAGGCGGGGAGCTGTTTTTT. Its translation is CSASSPGGGELFF.